The clone carrying this T cell receptor beta chain has ten or more counts. The antigen remains unidentified. The sample belongs to a study of spatial heterogeneity in lung cancer. Study-wide points: Circulating ubiquitous expanded tumor TCRs were observed more frequently at resection than at follow-up.

Time point indicated: sample taken at primary tumor resection. Unsorted whole RNA samples from tumor, nontumor lung or frozen PBMC were sequenced. Donation came from around 77 patients with untreated early-stage non-small cell lung cancer. MiXCR, applied by TCRdb to the 5' RACE reads, yields one record per CDR3 protein. The table has some 21,000 distinct CDR3 sequences, over 3% seen once; the top ten hold around 26%. Germline CDR1 MNHEY, CDR2 SMNVEV (reference sequence). V shed 5 bases and J shed 7 bases, with 12 bases lying between them. This CDR3 comprises 13 residues. The gene calls are TRBV27 and TRBJ2-1; D is possibly TRBD1 (5 bases). The sequence came from a female donor with early-stage non-small cell lung cancer. The sample was PBMCs, taken at surgery. In DNA, the CDR3 is TGTGCCAGCAGTATCAGGGCTAGAAATGAGCAGTTCTTC. It encodes CASSIRARNEQFF.